Listed here are 5 T cell receptor beta chains from one sample, sequenced in a study of technical replicates of blood from several donors. TCRdb's copy holds only in-frame clones and misses some; the assay was immunoSEQ multiplex PCR. This sample has over 90,000 clones, with 95% found just once. Sequenced material: T cells isolated from PBMCs. These receptors originate from a human donor in good health.

The V call is TRBV6-1, the J call TRBJ1-3, with a weak D call TRBD1 (5 bases). There are 17 residues in the CDR3. Germline V gives CDR1 MNHNS, CDR2 SASEGT. Trimming shortened V by 1 base and J by 2 bases, and 15 bases separated the two germline ends. DNA for the CDR3: TGTGCCAGCAGTGAAGAACTTGGGGGGACTGCTGGAAACACCATATATTTT. This codes for CASSEELGGTAGNTIYF.

This clone has just one count. The J gene is TRBJ2-5, the V gene TRBV7-8, with D perhaps matching TRBD1 (5 bases). Trimming pared 7 bases from V and 5 bases from J, leaving 17 bases between. The length of the CDR3 is 14 residues. CDR1 is SGHVS and CDR2 is FQNEAQ in the germline V gene. CDR3 amino acids: CASTIAGFRETQYF. CDR3 nucleotide sequence: TGTGCCAGCACCATTGCAGGGTTCCGGGAGACCCAGTACTTC.

The gene calls are TRBV2 and TRBJ1-1, with 9 bases fitting TRBD1. The germline gives CDR1 SNHLY, CDR2 FYNNEI. This CDR3 contains 15 residues. With V trimmed by 7 bases and J by 1 base, 7 bases remained unmatched. The CDR3, as DNA: TGTGCCAGCATCATCAACAGGGGGCGGAACACTGAAGCTTTCTTT. Translating it yields CASIINRGRNTEAFF. Full variable domain (outside the CDR3, taken from reference TRBV2 and TRBJ1-1): EPEVTQTPSHQVTQMGQEVILRCVPISNHLYFYWYRQILGQKVEFLVSFYNNEISEKSEIFDDQFSVERPDGSNFTLKIRSTKLEDSAMYFCASIINRGRNTEAFFGQGTRLTVV.

V usage is TRBV7-3 and J usage is TRBJ2-1; D may be TRBD2 (6 bases). The CDR3 is made up of 16 amino acids. CDR1 SGHTA and CDR2 FQGTGA come from the germline V gene. Trimming shortened V by 5 bases and J by 2 bases, and 16 bases separated the two germline ends. In DNA form, the CDR3 reads TGTGCCAGCAGCCCCCTGACTAGTGGTACCTACAATGAGCAGTTCTTC. This encodes CASSPLTSGTYNEQFF.

This rearrangement joins TRBV4-1 to TRBJ1-2, with D unclear. Trimming took off 4 bases at V and 6 bases at J, with 27 bases between the two ends. Germline CDR1 MGHRA, CDR2 YSYEKL. CDR3 length: 18 amino acids. The CDR3 DNA is TGCGCCAGCAGCCGTTTAGGAGACGGTATCATATCGTTTCATGGCTACACCTTC. Translating it yields CASSRLGDGIISFHGYTF.